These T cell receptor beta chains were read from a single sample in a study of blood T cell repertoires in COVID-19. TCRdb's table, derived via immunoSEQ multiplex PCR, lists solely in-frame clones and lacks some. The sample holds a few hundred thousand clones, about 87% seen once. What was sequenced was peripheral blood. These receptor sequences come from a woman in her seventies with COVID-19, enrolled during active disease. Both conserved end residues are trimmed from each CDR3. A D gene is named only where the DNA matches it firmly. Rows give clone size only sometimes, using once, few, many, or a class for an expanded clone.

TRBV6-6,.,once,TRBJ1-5,ATKPEIKDQPQH
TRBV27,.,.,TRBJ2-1,ASSPAGNEQF
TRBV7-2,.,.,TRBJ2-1,ASSFLGRDNEQF
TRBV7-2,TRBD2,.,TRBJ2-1,ASSPSRGVSYNEQF
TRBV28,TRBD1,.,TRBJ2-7,ASRPGTGGEQY
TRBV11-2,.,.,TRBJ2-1,ASSLWAGSYNEQF
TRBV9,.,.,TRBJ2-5,ASSVATWGVDVGSQETQY
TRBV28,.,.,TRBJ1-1,ASLRAGGATEAF
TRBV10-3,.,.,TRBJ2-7,AIRDQGKTYEQY
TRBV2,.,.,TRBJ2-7,AGGTGYEQY
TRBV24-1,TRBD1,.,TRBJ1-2,ATSHGGQANYGYT
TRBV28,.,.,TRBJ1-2,ASSPAGGSGYT
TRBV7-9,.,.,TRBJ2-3,ASSLIDSYTDTQY
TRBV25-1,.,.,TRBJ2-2,ASSRITANTGELF
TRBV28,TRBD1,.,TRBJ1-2,ASSPGTAVGYT
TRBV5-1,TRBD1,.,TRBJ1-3,ASSRSEQGAGNTIY
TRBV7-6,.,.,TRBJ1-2,ASSLAAEIQGYGYT
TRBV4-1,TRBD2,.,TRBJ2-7,ASSQEPPSGGVSSYEQY
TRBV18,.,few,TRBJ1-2,ASSPLNTHGNYGYT
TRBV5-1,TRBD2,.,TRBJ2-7,ASSPERGLAYYEQY
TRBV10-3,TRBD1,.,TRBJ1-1,AISGQGAKNTEAF
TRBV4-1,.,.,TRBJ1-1,ASSQPGATEAF
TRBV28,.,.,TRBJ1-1,ASSLRAPSTEAF
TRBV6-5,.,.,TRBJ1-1,ASTMAGGMNTEAF
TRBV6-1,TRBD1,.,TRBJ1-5,ASSDQGAFGPQH
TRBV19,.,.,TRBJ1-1,ASSRGRDTEAF
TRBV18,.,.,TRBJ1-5,ASSPRVGSQPQH
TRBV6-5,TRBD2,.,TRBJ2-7,ASSSTGGQY
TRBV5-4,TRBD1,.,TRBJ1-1,ASSSRTGRNTEAF
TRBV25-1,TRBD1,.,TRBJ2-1,ASRDRGFNEQF